The sequence of this T cell receptor beta chain was determined in a study of OX40 agonist ivuxolimab in advanced cancers. Overall study context: Patients were infused with ivuxolimab every 2 weeks at 0.01 to 10 mg/kg.

Individuals having autoimmune disease history or systemic immunosuppression were not enrolled. Comment on this clone: Its target is not known.

The CDR3 consists of 15 residues. The germline V gene has CDR1 WSHSY and CDR2 SAAADI. The V gene lost 8 bases and the J gene lost 3 bases, with 17 bases spanning the gap. Broader study findings: The average count of expanded clones was higher among CD8+ T cells than among CD4+.

Generated by immunoSEQ multiplex PCR, the TCRdb table keeps only in-frame clones and is missing some. This table holds roughly 90,000 clones, about 85% found once. Material: CD4+ or CD8+ T cells sorted from blood, obtained in a trial of the OX40 agonist ivuxolimab. The sequence was obtained from an adult with an advanced solid tumor such as melanoma, head and neck, liver or kidney cancer. The chain is built from TRBV10-2 and TRBJ2-1; a weak D match, TRBD1 (5 bases). The CDR3 reads CASRNIIDSYNEQFF. The CDR3 DNA reads as TGCGCCAGCCGGAATATCATAGACAGCTACAATGAGCAGTTCTTC.